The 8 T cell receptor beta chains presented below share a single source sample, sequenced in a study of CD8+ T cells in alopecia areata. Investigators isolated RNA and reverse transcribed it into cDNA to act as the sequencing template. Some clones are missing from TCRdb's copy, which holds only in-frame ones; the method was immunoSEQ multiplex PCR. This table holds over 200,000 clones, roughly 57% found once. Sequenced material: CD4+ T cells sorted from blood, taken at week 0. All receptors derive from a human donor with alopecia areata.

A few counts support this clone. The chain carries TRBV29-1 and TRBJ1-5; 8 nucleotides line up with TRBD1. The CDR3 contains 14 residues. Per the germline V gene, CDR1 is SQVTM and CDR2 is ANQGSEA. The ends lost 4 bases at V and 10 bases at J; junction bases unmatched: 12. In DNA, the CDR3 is TGCAGCGTTGGAAATCGAGACAGGGGCGAACCCCAGCATTTT. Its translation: CSVGNRDRGEPQHF.

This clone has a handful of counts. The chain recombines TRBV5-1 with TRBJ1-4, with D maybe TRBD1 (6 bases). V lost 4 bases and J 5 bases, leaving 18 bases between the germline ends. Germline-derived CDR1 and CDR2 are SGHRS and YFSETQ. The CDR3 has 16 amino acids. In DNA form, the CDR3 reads TGCGCCAGCAGCCGGGGGACTGACAGGCCAAATGAAAAACTGTTTTTT. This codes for CASSRGTDRPNEKLFF.

This chain's CDR3 is CASSHTPGQMETQYF. The DNA for the CDR3 is TGCGCCAGCAGCCATACACCGGGACAGATGGAGACCCAGTACTTC. The chain carries TRBV4-1 and TRBJ2-5; 7 bases are a match to TRBD1. After removal of 3 bases from V and 5 bases from J, the junction contained 9 bases not matched to a gene. CDR1 and CDR2 (germline): MGHRA, YSYEKL. The CDR3 runs 15 residues.

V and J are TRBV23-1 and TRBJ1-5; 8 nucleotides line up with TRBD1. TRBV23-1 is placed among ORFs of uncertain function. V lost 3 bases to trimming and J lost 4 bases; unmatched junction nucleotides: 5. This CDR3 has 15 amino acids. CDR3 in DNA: TGCGCCAGCAGTCACAGGGGGCCAAGGAATCAGCCCCAGCATTTT. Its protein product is CASSHRGPRNQPQHF.

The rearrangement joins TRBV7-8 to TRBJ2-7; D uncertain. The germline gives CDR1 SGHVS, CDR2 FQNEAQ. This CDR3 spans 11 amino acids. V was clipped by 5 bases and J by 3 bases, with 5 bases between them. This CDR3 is CASSRSYEQYF. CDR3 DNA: TGTGCCAGCAGCCGCAGCTACGAGCAGTACTTC.

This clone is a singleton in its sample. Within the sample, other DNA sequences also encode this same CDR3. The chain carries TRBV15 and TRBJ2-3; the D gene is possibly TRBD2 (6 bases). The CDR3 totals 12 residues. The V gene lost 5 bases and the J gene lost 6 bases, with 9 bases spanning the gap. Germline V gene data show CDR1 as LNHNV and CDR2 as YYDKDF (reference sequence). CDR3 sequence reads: CATSPGVDTQYF. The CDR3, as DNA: TGTGCCACCAGCCCGGGAGTCGATACGCAGTATTTT.

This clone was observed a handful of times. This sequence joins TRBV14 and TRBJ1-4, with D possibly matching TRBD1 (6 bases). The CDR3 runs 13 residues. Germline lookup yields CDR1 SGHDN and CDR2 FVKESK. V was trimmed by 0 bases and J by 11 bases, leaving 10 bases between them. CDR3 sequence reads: CASSQDGRGKLFF. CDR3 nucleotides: TGTGCCAGCAGCCAAGATGGGAGGGGGAAACTGTTTTTT.

The DNA of the CDR3 is TGTGCCACCAGCAGAGATCTCGCAGGGGCCTATGGCTACACCTTC. Amino acids: CATSRDLAGAYGYTF. J is TRBJ1-2 and V is TRBV15, with D possibly TRBD1 on 6 matching bases. Germline V gives CDR1 LNHNV, CDR2 YYDKDF (reference sequence). V dropped 0 bases and J dropped 4 bases, with 12 bases sitting between them. The CDR3 contains 15 residues.